The present T cell receptor beta chain was sequenced within a study of blood T cell repertoires in COVID-19. In the source study's methods: For nucleated cells, counts were estimated from reference gene primer amplification. TCRdb's copy holds only in-frame clones and misses some; the assay was immunoSEQ multiplex PCR. The V and J calls and clone size are taken from that table; D and trimming were inferred from the DNA. The data contain tens of thousands of clones, 90% to 95% of them singletons. V shed 4 bases and J 4 bases; nucleotides not matched to a gene: 9. Per germline, CDR1 SGHVS and CDR2 FNYEAQ. The CDR3 length is 15 residues.

Sequenced sample: peripheral blood. The TCR sequence derives from a woman aged 50 to 60 in a cohort sampled during active COVID-19. The rearrangement links TRBV7-6 to TRBJ1-1; 7 bases map to TRBD1. CDR3 protein: CASSSLDRAGTEAFF. The CDR3 region has the DNA TGTGCCAGCAGCTCCCTCGACAGGGCAGGCACTGAAGCTTTCTTT.